This TCR beta chain was retrieved from a study of human thymus T cells. Germline values: CDR1 SGHTA, CDR2 FQGNSA. The CDR3 loop spans 18 amino acids. Trimming removed 5 bases from V and 0 bases from J; junction bases left unmatched: 12. Overall study results and limits: There were highly overlapping thymic repertoires among unrelated individuals, as related research reported.

Thymic resections from corrective heart surgery supplied the tissue. Turning to this clone: The antigen is undetermined.

Clones were sequenced by immunoSEQ multiplex PCR, and TCRdb holds only the in-frame ones, with some missing. Among approximately 71,000 clones listed, around 95% were seen once. The sequenced sample was thymus tissue. The chain recombines TRBV7-2 with TRBJ2-1, with 8 bases identical to TRBD1. This clonotype was sampled from a girl less than two years old with a congenital heart defect but otherwise immunologically healthy. In nucleotides, the CDR3 is TGTGCCAGCAGCCCAACCAGGGGGCCGGAAAGCTCCTACAATGAGCAGTTCTTC. Its protein product is CASSPTRGPESSYNEQFF.